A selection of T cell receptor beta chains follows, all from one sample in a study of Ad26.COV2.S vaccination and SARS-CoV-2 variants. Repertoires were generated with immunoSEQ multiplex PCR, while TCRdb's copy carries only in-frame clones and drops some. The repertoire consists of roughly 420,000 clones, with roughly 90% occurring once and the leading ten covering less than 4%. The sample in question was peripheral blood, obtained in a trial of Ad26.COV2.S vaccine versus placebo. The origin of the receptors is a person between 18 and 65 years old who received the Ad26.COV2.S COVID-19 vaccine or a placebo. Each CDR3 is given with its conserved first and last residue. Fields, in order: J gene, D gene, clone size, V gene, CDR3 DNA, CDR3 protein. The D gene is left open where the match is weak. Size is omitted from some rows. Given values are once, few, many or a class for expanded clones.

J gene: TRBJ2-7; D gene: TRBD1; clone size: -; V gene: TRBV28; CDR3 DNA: TGTGCCAGCTTAACTCCGGGACAGGGTTTCGAGCAGTACTTC; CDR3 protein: CASLTPGQGFEQYF
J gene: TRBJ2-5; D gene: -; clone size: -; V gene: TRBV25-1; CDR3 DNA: TGTGCCAGCAGTGCTCTAACCGAGACAGGCTTTCAAGAGACCCAGTACTTC; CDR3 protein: CASSALTETGFQETQYF
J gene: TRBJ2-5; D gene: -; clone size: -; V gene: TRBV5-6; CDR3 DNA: TGTGCCAGCAGCCCGGCCGGAGAGGGCCGGACCCAGTACTTC; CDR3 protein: CASSPAGEGRTQYF
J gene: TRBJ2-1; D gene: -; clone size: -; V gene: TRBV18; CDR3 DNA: TGTGCCAGCTCACCAGAGACAAAGGGGAATGAGCAGTTCTTC; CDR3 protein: CASSPETKGNEQFF
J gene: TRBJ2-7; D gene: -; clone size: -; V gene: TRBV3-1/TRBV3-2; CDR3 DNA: TGTGCCAGCAGCTATTTGGGACCGAGCTACGAGCAGTACTTC; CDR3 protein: CASSYLGPSYEQYF
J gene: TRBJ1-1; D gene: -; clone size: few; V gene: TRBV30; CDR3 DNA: TGTGCCTGGAGCCCCGGCAGGGACAACACTGAAGCTTTCTTT; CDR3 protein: CAWSPGRDNTEAFF
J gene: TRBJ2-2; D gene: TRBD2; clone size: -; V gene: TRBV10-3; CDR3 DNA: TGTGCCACCCAAACTCTGGCGGGGGGCAGGAACGGGGAGCTGTTTTTT; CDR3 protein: CATQTLAGGRNGELFF
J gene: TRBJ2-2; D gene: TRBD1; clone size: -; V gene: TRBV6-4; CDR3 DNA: TGTGCCAACCCTCTGGGACAGGGAATGGACACCGGGGAGCTGTTTTTT; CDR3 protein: CANPLGQGMDTGELFF
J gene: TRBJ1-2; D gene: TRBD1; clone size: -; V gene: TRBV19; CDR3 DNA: TGTGCCAGTAAAGGGACAGACTATGGCTACACCTTC; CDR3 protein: CASKGTDYGYTF
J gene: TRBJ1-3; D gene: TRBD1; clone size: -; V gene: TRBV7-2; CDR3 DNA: TGTGCCAGCAGCTTAGAGGGACAGAGGAACACCATATATTTT; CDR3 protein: CASSLEGQRNTIYF
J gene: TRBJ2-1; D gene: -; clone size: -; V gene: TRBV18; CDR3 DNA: TGTGCCAGCTCACCACCAGGCGGGTACAATGAGCAGTTCTTC; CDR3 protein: CASSPPGGYNEQFF
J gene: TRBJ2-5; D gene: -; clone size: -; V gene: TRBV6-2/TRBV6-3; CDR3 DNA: TGTGCCAGCAGTTACGAGGTGACAGGAGCCCAAGAGACCCAGTACTTC; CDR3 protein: CASSYEVTGAQETQYF
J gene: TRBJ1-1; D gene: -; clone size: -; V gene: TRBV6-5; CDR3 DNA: TGTGCCAGCAGAACGGGGAACACTGAAGCTTTCTTT; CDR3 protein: CASRTGNTEAFF
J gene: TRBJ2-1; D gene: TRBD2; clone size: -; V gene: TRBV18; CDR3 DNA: TGTGCCAGCTCACCATTAGCGGGGGGTTCCTACAATGAGCAGTTCTTC; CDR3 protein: CASSPLAGGSYNEQFF
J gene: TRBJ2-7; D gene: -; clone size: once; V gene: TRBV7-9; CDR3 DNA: TGTGCCAGCAGCTCCCCGGGCTACGAGCAGTACTTC; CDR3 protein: CASSSPGYEQYF
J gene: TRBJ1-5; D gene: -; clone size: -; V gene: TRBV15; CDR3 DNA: TGTGCCACCAGCCGCGGCCAAGTTTACAGGGACAATCAGCCCCAGCATTTT; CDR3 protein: CATSRGQVYRDNQPQHF